These T cell receptor beta chains were read from a single sample in a study of cytomegalovirus exposure and HLA in healthy donors. Assay used: immunoSEQ multiplex PCR; TCRdb lists only in-frame clones, some missing. The data hold some 200,000 clones, with about four fifths observed a single time. Sequencing used PBMCs. The receptors stem from a female donor in good health and CMV-seronegative. The CDR3 runs from the conserved cysteine through the conserved F or W. A D gene is named only where the DNA matches it firmly. The size entry is marked missing in some rows and otherwise reads once, few, many or a size class.

V: TRBV6-4; D: NA; J: TRBJ2-7; size: NA; CDR3: CASSALRRELSYEQYF; DNA: TGTGCCAGCAGTGCACTCAGGCGGGAACTTTCCTACGAGCAGTACTTC
V: TRBV5-1; D: TRBD1; J: TRBJ1-6; size: NA; CDR3: CASSLGQGNNSPLHF; DNA: TGCGCCAGCAGCTTGGGACAGGGGAATAACTCACCCCTCCACTTT
V: TRBV5-4; D: TRBD1; J: TRBJ2-5; size: NA; CDR3: CASSSKQGPQETQYF; DNA: TGTGCCAGCAGCTCAAAACAGGGGCCCCAAGAGACCCAGTACTTC
V: TRBV14; D: NA; J: TRBJ1-6; size: NA; CDR3: CASSQEARGSPLHF; DNA: TGTGCCAGCAGCCAAGAAGCCAGAGGGTCACCCCTCCACTTT
V: TRBV30; D: TRBD1; J: TRBJ2-7; size: NA; CDR3: CAWSVLGTGAFHEQYF; DNA: TGTGCCTGGAGTGTACTTGGGACAGGGGCTTTCCACGAGCAGTACTTC
V: TRBV7-3; D: TRBD1; J: TRBJ2-6; size: NA; CDR3: CASSPGDRENWAGANVLTF; DNA: TGTGCCAGCAGCCCCGGGGACAGGGAGAATTGGGCTGGGGCCAACGTCCTGACTTTC
V: TRBV2; D: NA; J: TRBJ2-7; size: NA; CDR3: CASKGDFYEQYF; DNA: TGTGCCAGCAAGGGGGATTTCTACGAGCAGTACTTC
V: TRBV2; D: NA; J: TRBJ1-2; size: NA; CDR3: CASSETANALYGYTF; DNA: TGTGCCAGCAGTGAGACAGCCAATGCCCTCTATGGCTACACCTTC
V: TRBV7-2; D: NA; J: TRBJ1-4; size: NA; CDR3: CASSFQAVPTNEKLFF; DNA: TGTGCCAGCAGCTTCCAGGCAGTCCCAACTAATGAAAAACTGTTTTTT
V: TRBV18; D: NA; J: TRBJ2-5; size: NA; CDR3: CASSPRREETQYF; DNA: TGTGCCAGCTCACCACGGAGAGAAGAGACCCAGTACTTC
V: TRBV9; D: TRBD1; J: TRBJ1-3; size: once; CDR3: CASSAQGQGLGNTIYF; DNA: TGTGCCAGCAGCGCCCAGGGACAGGGTTTAGGAAACACCATATATTTT
V: TRBV28; D: NA; J: TRBJ1-1; size: NA; CDR3: CASSTTGEAFF; DNA: TGTGCCAGCAGTACGACGGGTGAAGCTTTCTTT
V: TRBV5-5; D: TRBD2; J: TRBJ2-1; size: once; CDR3: CASRPNPREGSYNEQFF; DNA: TGTGCCAGCAGGCCAAATCCTAGGGAGGGCTCCTACAATGAGCAGTTCTTC
V: TRBV30; D: TRBD1; J: TRBJ1-1; size: NA; CDR3: CAWSRTTGGTEAFF; DNA: TGTGCCTGGAGTCGAACGACAGGGGGCACTGAAGCTTTCTTT
V: TRBV7-9; D: NA; J: TRBJ1-4; size: NA; CDR3: CSSSSELLSGNEKLFF; DNA: TGTTCCAGCAGCTCCGAGTTGTTATCAGGCAATGAAAAACTGTTTTTT
V: TRBV6-5; D: TRBD1; J: TRBJ2-7; size: NA; CDR3: CASSYSTGPYEQYF; DNA: TGTGCCAGCAGTTACTCGACAGGGCCCTACGAGCAGTACTTC
V: TRBV23-1; D: NA; J: TRBJ2-3; size: NA; CDR3: CASNYSMQGDTQYF; DNA: TGCGCCAGCAATTATTCCATGCAGGGAGATACGCAGTATTTT
V: TRBV6-5; D: TRBD2; J: TRBJ2-1; size: NA; CDR3: CASSFSGSSYNEQFF; DNA: TGTGCCAGCAGTTTTAGCGGGAGCTCCTACAATGAGCAGTTCTTC
V: TRBV4-2; D: TRBD2; J: TRBJ2-3; size: NA; CDR3: CASSPPRSSGRGDTQYF; DNA: TGTGCCAGCAGCCCTCCCCGGAGTAGCGGGAGGGGGGATACGCAGTATTTT
V: TRBV7-9; D: TRBD1; J: TRBJ1-2; size: NA; CDR3: CSSSWGDRGYGYTF; DNA: TGTTCCAGCAGCTGGGGCGACAGGGGGTATGGCTACACCTTC
V: TRBV7-6; D: NA; J: TRBJ2-5; size: NA; CDR3: CASSDIDGETQYF; DNA: TGTGCCAGCAGCGATATCGACGGGGAGACCCAGTACTTC
V: TRBV9; D: TRBD2; J: TRBJ2-5; size: NA; CDR3: CASSVDDSRREGPQETQYF; DNA: TGTGCCAGCAGCGTGGATGATAGTAGGCGGGAGGGCCCCCAAGAGACCCAGTACTTC
V: TRBV4-2; D: TRBD1; J: TRBJ1-5; size: NA; CDR3: CASSQAGGGNQPQHF; DNA: TGTGCCAGCAGCCAAGCAGGGGGAGGCAATCAGCCCCAGCATTTT
V: TRBV7-2; D: NA; J: TRBJ2-5; size: NA; CDR3: CASSLLALGETQYF; DNA: TGTGCCAGCAGCTTATTGGCCCTCGGGGAGACCCAGTACTTC
V: TRBV5-4; D: TRBD1; J: TRBJ2-3; size: once; CDR3: CASSVPGQGSDTQYF; DNA: TGTGCCAGCAGCGTACCGGGACAGGGGTCAGATACGCAGTATTTT
V: TRBV18; D: NA; J: TRBJ1-1; size: NA; CDR3: CASSPQANTEAFF; DNA: TGTGCCAGCTCACCCCAGGCTAACACTGAAGCTTTCTTT
V: TRBV7-9; D: TRBD1; J: TRBJ2-7; size: NA; CDR3: CASSNFAGGSEQYF; DNA: TGTGCCAGCAGCAATTTTGCAGGGGGTTCCGAGCAGTACTTC
V: TRBV6-1; D: TRBD1; J: TRBJ2-7; size: NA; CDR3: CATLTGVRYEQYF; DNA: TGTGCCACCCTGACAGGGGTACGCTACGAGCAGTACTTC
V: TRBV4-3; D: NA; J: TRBJ2-5; size: NA; CDR3: CASSQYGGRISTAQYF; DNA: TGCGCCAGCAGCCAATACGGGGGTCGGATCTCAACGGCCCAGTACTTC
V: TRBV30; D: TRBD1; J: TRBJ1-4; size: NA; CDR3: CAWKFAGGTNEKLFF; DNA: TGTGCCTGGAAGTTCGCAGGGGGAACTAATGAAAAACTGTTTTTT
V: TRBV7-9; D: TRBD1; J: TRBJ1-2; size: NA; CDR3: CSSSSIQGNYGYTF; DNA: TGTTCCAGCAGCAGTATACAGGGGAACTATGGCTACACCTTC
V: TRBV27; D: NA; J: TRBJ2-7; size: NA; CDR3: CASRETGDYYEQYF; DNA: TGTGCCAGCAGGGAAACGGGAGATTACTACGAGCAGTACTTC
V: TRBV28; D: NA; J: TRBJ2-5; size: NA; CDR3: CASSLGGSVQETQYF; DNA: TGTGCCAGCAGTTTAGGAGGCAGTGTCCAAGAGACCCAGTACTTC
V: TRBV11-2; D: TRBD1; J: TRBJ2-1; size: NA; CDR3: CASSYSRGLLRNEQFF; DNA: TGTGCCAGCAGCTACTCAAGGGGGCTGCTCCGCAATGAGCAGTTCTTC
V: TRBV5-1; D: TRBD2; J: TRBJ2-3; size: once; CDR3: CASSLVPSGGSTDTQYF; DNA: TGCGCCAGCAGCTTGGTTCCTAGCGGAGGGAGCACAGATACGCAGTATTTT
V: TRBV10-3; D: TRBD1; J: TRBJ1-1; size: few; CDR3: CAISESGTEGTEAFF; DNA: TGTGCCATCAGTGAGTCAGGGACAGAAGGGACTGAAGCTTTCTTT
V: TRBV18; D: TRBD2; J: TRBJ2-3; size: once; CDR3: CASSPTGGAISTDTQYF; DNA: TGTGCCAGCTCACCAACGGGGGGAGCCATAAGCACAGATACGCAGTATTTT
V: TRBV6-1; D: NA; J: TRBJ2-7; size: NA; CDR3: CASSDIPQKEYF; DNA: TGTGCCAGCAGTGATATTCCCCAGAAAGAGTACTTC
V: TRBV6-5; D: TRBD2; J: TRBJ2-1; size: NA; CDR3: CASSYKRLAGVNEQFF; DNA: TGTGCCAGCAGTTACAAAAGACTAGCGGGAGTCAATGAGCAGTTCTTC
V: TRBV2; D: NA; J: TRBJ2-5; size: few; CDR3: CASSTTYQETQYF; DNA: TGTGCCAGCAGTACTACATACCAAGAGACCCAGTACTTC
V: TRBV4-1; D: NA; J: TRBJ2-5; size: NA; CDR3: CASSQEPPQGSAPSEYF; DNA: TGCGCCAGCAGCCAAGAACCCCCCCAGGGTTCGGCACCTTCTGAGTACTTC
V: TRBV19; D: TRBD2; J: TRBJ2-3; size: NA; CDR3: CASSQGGGGTDTQYF; DNA: TGTGCCAGTAGCCAAGGCGGGGGAGGGACAGATACGCAGTATTTT
V: TRBV19; D: TRBD1; J: TRBJ1-1; size: NA; CDR3: CASSKTGTDRRASEAFF; DNA: TGTGCCAGTAGTAAAACCGGGACAGACAGGAGGGCGTCTGAAGCTTTCTTT